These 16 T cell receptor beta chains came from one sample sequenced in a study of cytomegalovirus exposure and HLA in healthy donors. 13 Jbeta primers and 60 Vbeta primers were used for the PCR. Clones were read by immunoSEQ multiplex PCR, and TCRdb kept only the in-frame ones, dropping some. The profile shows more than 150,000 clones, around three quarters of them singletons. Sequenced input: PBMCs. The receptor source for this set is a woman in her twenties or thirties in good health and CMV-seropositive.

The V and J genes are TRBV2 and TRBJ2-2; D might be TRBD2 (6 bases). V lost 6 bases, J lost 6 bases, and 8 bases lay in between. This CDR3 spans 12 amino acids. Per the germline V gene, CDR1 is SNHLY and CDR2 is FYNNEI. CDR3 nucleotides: TGTGCCAGCAGGCGGGAAGCCGGGGAGCTGTTTTTT. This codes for CASRREAGELFF.

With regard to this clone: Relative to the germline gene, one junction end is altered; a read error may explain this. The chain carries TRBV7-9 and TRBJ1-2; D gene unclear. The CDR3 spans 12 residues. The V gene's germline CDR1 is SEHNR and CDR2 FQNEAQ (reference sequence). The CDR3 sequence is CSSSLARYGYTF. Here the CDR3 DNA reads TGTTCCAGCAGCTTAGCCCGGTATGGCTACACCTTC.

The CDR3 bases are TGTGCCAGCATGGCTAGCGGGGGCAGGAACACCGGGGAGCTGTTTTTT. It specifies CASMASGGRNTGELFF. This rearrangement joins TRBV9 to TRBJ2-2, with TRBD2 matching 10 bases. Germline CDR1 reads SGDLS; CDR2 reads YYNGEE. The V segment lost 6 bases and the J segment 1 base; nucleotides outside the gene matches: 6. The CDR3 is made up of 16 amino acids. Variable domain in full (rest from reference TRBV9 and TRBJ2-2): DSGVTQTPKHLITATGQRVTLRCSPRSGDLSVYWYQQSLDQGLQFLIQYYNGEERAKGNILERFSAQQFPDLHSELNLSSLELGDSALYFCASMASGGRNTGELFFGEGSRLTVL.

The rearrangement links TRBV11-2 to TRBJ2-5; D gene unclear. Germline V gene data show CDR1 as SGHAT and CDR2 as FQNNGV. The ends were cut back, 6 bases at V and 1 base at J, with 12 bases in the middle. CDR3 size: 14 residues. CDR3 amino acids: CASRRLHVQETQYF. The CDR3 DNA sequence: TGTGCCAGCAGACGACTCCACGTCCAAGAGACCCAGTACTTC.

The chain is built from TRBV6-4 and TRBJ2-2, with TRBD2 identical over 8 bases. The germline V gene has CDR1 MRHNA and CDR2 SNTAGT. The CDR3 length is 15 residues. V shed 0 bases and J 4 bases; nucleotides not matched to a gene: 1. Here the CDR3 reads CASSDSGTSTGELFF. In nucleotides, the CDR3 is TGTGCCAGCAGTGACTCCGGGACTAGCACCGGGGAGCTGTTTTTT.

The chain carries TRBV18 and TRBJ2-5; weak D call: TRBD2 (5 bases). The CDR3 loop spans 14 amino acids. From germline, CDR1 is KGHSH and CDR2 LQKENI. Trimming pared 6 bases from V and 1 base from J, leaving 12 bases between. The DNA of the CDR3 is TGTGCCAGCTCTCCGACCGGGATCCAAGAGACCCAGTACTTC. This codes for CASSPTGIQETQYF.

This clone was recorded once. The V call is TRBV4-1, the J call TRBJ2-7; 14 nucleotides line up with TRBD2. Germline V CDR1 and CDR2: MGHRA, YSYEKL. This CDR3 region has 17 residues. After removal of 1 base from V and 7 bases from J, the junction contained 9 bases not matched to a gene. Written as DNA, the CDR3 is TGCGCCAGCAGCCAAGTTCTCGGGACTAGCGGGGGACGGGAGCAGTACTTC. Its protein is CASSQVLGTSGGREQYF.

For the CDR3, the DNA is TGCAGCGCCCTCATGGGGGGGAGTATTACCTACGAGCAGTACTTC. Translation gives CSALMGGSITYEQYF. This chain uses TRBV29-1 with TRBJ2-5, with 7 bases identical to TRBD2. The J call may be faulty, since TRBJ2-7 better matches the DNA end. The CDR3 runs 15 residues. Germline V gene sequence: CDR1 SQVTM, CDR2 ANQGSEA.

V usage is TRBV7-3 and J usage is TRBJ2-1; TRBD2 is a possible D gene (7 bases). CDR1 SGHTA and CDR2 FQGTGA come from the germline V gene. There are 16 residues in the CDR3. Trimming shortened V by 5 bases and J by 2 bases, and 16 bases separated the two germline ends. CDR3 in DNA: TGTGCCAGCAGCAGGAGATGGGGGGGGCCCTACAATGAGCAGTTCTTC. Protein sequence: CASSRRWGGPYNEQFF.

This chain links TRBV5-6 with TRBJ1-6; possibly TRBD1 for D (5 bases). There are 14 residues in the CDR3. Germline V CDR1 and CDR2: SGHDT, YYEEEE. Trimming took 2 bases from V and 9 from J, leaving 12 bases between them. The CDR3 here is CASSFKGFTSPLHF. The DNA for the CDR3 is TGTGCCAGCAGCTTCAAGGGGTTTACTTCACCCCTCCACTTT.

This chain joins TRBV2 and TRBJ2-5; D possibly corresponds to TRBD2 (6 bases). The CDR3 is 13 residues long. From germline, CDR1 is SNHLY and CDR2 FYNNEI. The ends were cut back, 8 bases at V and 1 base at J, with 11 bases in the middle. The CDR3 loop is CASRGAFQETQYF. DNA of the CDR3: TGTGCCAGCCGCGGGGCGTTCCAAGAGACCCAGTACTTC.

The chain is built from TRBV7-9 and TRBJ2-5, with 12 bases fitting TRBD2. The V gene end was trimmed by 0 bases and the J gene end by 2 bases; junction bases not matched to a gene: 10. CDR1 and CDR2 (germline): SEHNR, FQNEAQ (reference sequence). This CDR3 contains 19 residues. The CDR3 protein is CASSLARLAGDYPQETQYF. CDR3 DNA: TGTGCCAGCAGCTTAGCCCGACTAGCGGGGGACTATCCTCAAGAGACCCAGTACTTC.

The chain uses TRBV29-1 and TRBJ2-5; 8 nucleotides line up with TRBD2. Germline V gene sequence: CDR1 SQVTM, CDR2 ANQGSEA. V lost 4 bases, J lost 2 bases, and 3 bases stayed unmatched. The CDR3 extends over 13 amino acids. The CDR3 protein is CSVVVAGQETQYF. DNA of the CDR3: TGCAGCGTTGTGGTAGCGGGGCAAGAGACCCAGTACTTC.

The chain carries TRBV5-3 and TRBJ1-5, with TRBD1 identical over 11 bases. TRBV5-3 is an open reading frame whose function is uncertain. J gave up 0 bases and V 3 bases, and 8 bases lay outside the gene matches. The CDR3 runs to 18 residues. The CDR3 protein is CARSSRDRGNPSNQPQHF. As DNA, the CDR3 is TGTGCCAGAAGCTCCCGGGACAGGGGGAATCCTAGCAATCAGCCCCAGCATTTT.

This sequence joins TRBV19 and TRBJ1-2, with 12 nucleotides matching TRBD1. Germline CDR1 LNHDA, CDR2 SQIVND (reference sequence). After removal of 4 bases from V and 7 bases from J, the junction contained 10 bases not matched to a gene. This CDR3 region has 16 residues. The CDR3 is CASSKPPGQGASGYTF. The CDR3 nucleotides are TGTGCCAGTAGTAAACCCCCGGGACAGGGGGCATCTGGCTACACCTTC. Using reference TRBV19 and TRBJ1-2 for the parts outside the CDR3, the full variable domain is DGGITQSPKYLFRKEGQNVTLSCEQNLNHDAMYWYRQDPGQGLRLIYYSQIVNDFQKGDIAEGYSVSREKKESFPLTVTSAQKNPTAFYLCASSKPPGQGASGYTFGSGTRLTVV.

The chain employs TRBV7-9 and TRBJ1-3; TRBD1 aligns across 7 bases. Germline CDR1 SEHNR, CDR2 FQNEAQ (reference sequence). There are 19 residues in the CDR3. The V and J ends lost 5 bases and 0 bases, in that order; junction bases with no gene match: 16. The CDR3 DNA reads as TGTGCCAGCAGCCCGAGCCGCGGGACAGCCAGGGGCTCTGGAAACACCATATATTTT. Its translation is CASSPSRGTARGSGNTIYF. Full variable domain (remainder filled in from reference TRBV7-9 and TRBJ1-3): DTGVSQNPRHKITKRGQNVTFRCDPISEHNRLYWYRQTLGQGPEFLTYFQNEAQLEKSRLLSDRFSAERPKGSFSTLEIQRTEQGDSAMYLCASSPSRGTARGSGNTIYFGEGSWLTVV.